Below are 12 T cell receptor beta chains sequenced from a single sample in a study of blood T cell repertoires in COVID-19. The method was immunoSEQ multiplex PCR; TCRdb's version includes in-frame clones alone and lacks a portion of them. The repertoire holds around 200,000 clones, with 84% as singletons. Sequenced sample: peripheral blood. The receptors originated from an elderly woman with active or convalescent COVID-19.

A few counts support this clone. The genes are TRBV3-1 (or the pseudogene TRBV3-2) and TRBJ2-5; 7 nucleotides agree with TRBD2. Trimming removed 4 bases from V and 7 bases from J; junction bases left unmatched: 12. CDR1 is LGHDT and CDR2 is YNNKEL in the germline V gene (reference sequence). This CDR3 contains 15 residues. The DNA for the CDR3 is TGTGCCAGCAGCCCTTCAGCGGGACCTTCTGGGACCCAGTACTTC. Translation gives CASSPSAGPSGTQYF.

The CDR3 sequence: CASSAGQGEKLFF. The CDR3 DNA reads TGTGCCAGCAGCGCCGGACAGGGTGAAAAACTGTTTTTT. This chain connects TRBV5-4 to TRBJ1-4; 8 bases are a match to TRBD1. V lost 4 bases to trimming and J lost 7 bases; unmatched junction nucleotides: 3. The CDR3 has 13 residues. The germline V gene encodes CDR1 SGHNT and CDR2 YYREEE (reference sequence).

The chain couples TRBV5-1 to TRBJ2-7; TRBD1 matches 7 bases. CDR1 is SGHRS, CDR2 YFSETQ, per germline. The CDR3 totals 15 residues. Trimming took 1 base from V and 2 from J; bases not matched to a gene: 6. DNA of the CDR3: TGCGCCAGCAGCTTGAACGCAGGGGGAACCTACGAGCAGTACTTC. It yields the protein CASSLNAGGTYEQYF.

The chain has TRBV7-2 and TRBJ2-7, with 10 bases matching TRBD2. Per the germline V gene, CDR1 is SGHTA and CDR2 is FQGNSA. The junction had 3 bases not matched to a gene; V was cut back by 2 bases and J by 2 bases. CDR3 length: 15 residues. CDR3 amino acids: CASSLTSGDAYEQYF. CDR3 nucleotide sequence: TGTGCCAGCAGCTTAACTAGCGGGGATGCCTACGAGCAGTACTTC.

The rearrangement uses TRBV5-1 and TRBJ2-2, with 7 bases identical to TRBD1. The trim removed 2 bases at V and 4 bases at J, leaving 5 bases unmatched. This CDR3 spans 15 amino acids. The germline gives CDR1 SGHRS, CDR2 YFSETQ. CDR3 sequence: CASSLRRGSTGELFF. The CDR3 DNA sequence: TGCGCCAGCAGCTTACGCAGGGGGAGCACCGGGGAGCTGTTTTTT.

This clone showed up just a few times. The chain has TRBV2 and TRBJ2-3; D might be TRBD2 (5 bases). With 4 bases removed from V and 5 bases from J, the gap between germline ends came to 10 bases. The V gene's germline CDR1 is SNHLY and CDR2 FYNNEI. This CDR3 region has 13 residues. The CDR3 reads CASSGVGLDTQYF. The CDR3 region has the DNA TGTGCCAGCAGTGGCGTAGGACTAGATACGCAGTATTTT.

The rearrangement links TRBV7-9 to TRBJ1-4; no firm D call. V gave up 4 bases and J gave up 0 bases, with 6 bases separating them. Germline CDR1 and CDR2: SEHNR and FQNEAQ (reference sequence). The CDR3 is 14 amino acids. CDR3 in amino acids: CASSSGATNEKLFF. The CDR3 nucleotides are TGTGCCAGCAGCTCGGGAGCAACTAATGAAAAACTGTTTTTT.

This chain uses TRBV5-1 with TRBJ2-7, with D tentatively TRBD2 (5 bases). The CDR3 has 13 amino acids. Germline V gene lookup returns CDR1 SGHRS and CDR2 YFSETQ. V lost 1 base, J lost 6 bases, and 11 bases lay in between. In DNA form, the CDR3 reads TGCGCCAGCAGCTTGCGGGAACCCCTCGAGCAGTACTTC. This codes for CASSLREPLEQYF. The variable domain in full, with the rest retrieved from reference TRBV5-1 and TRBJ2-7, is KAGVTQTPRYLIKTRGQQVTLSCSPISGHRSVSWYQQTPGQGLQFLFEYFSETQRNKGNFPGRFSGRQFSNSRSEMNVSTLELGDSALYLCASSLREPLEQYFGPGTRLTVT.

The rearrangement uses TRBV7-6 and TRBJ2-2; the match to TRBD2 covers 14 bases. This CDR3 is built from 17 residues. Looked up from germline, CDR1 is SGHVS and CDR2 is FNYEAQ. J lost 7 bases, V lost 0 bases, and 4 bases had no gene match. The CDR3, as DNA: TGTGCCAGCAGCTTAGCGTGGGGACTAGCGGGAGACGGGGAGCTGTTTTTT. Protein: CASSLAWGLAGDGELFF.

The chain links TRBV11-1 to TRBJ1-1, with TRBD1 matching over 8 bases. V lost 5 bases, J lost 6 bases, and 5 bases stayed unmatched. Germline CDR1 reads SGHAT; CDR2 reads FQDESV (reference sequence). The CDR3 covers 13 residues. The CDR3 DNA reads as TGTGCCAGCAGCCCCGACAGGGGCGCTGAAGCTTTCTTT. Its translation is CASSPDRGAEAFF.

The chain links TRBV10-1 to TRBJ2-7, with D maybe TRBD1 (5 bases). V dropped 3 bases and J dropped 7 bases, with 19 bases sitting between them. CDR1 and CDR2 (germline): WNHNN, SYGVQD (reference sequence). The length of the CDR3 is 15 residues. The CDR3 region has the DNA TGCGCCAGCAGTGACCTCCTCGTGCAGGGTGGGGAGCAGTACTTC. Encoded protein: CASSDLLVQGGEQYF.

This clone was seen only a few times. The chain has TRBV6-5 and TRBJ2-7; TRBD2 aligns across 8 bases. The CDR3 covers 14 residues. V dropped 5 bases and J dropped 1; count of bases not matched to a gene: 4. Germline V gene lookup returns CDR1 MNHEY and CDR2 SVGAGI. The CDR3: CASSIVAGSYEQYF. DNA of the CDR3: TGTGCCAGCAGTATAGTAGCGGGATCCTACGAGCAGTACTTC.